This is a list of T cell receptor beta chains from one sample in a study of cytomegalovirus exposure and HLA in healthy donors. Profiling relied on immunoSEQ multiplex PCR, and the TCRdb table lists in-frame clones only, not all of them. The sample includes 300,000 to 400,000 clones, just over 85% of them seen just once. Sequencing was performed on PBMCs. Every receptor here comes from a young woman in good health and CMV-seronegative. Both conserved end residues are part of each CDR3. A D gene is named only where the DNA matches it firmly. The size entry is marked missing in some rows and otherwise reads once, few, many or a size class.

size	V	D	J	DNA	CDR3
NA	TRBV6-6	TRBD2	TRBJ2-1	TGTGCCAGCAAACCTCTAACGGGGGGGCCGGGCAATGAGCAGTTCTTC	CASKPLTGGPGNEQFF
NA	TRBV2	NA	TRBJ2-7	TGTGCCAGCAGTCCCCGGGACTTCTCCTACGAGCAGTACTTC	CASSPRDFSYEQYF
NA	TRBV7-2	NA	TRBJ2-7	TGTGCCAGCAGCCCTACAGGGTTGTGGCAGTACTTC	CASSPTGLWQYF
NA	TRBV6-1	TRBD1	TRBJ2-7	TGTGCCAGCAGTGAGGAGGGACAGGGCTCCTACGAGCAGTACTTC	CASSEEGQGSYEQYF
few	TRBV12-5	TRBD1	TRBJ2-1	TGTGCTAGTGGTGTAGAGACCGGGACAGGAGAAAACAATGAGCAGTTCTTC	CASGVETGTGENNEQFF
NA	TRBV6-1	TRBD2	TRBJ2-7	TGTGCCAGCAGTGGGCGTTTTGGCGGGAGGACCATACCTACCTACGAGCAGTACTTC	CASSGRFGGRTIPTYEQYF
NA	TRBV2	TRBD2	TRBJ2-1	TGTGCAGCACTGCTAGCGGGAGTTAATGAGCAGTTCTTC	CAALLAGVNEQFF
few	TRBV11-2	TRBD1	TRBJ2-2	TGTGCCAGCAGCGGGACAGCCTCGAACACCGGGGAGCTGTTTTTT	CASSGTASNTGELFF
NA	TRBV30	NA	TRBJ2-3	TGTGCCTGGAGCGAGGGCGCGGGCACAGATACGCAGTATTTT	CAWSEGAGTDTQYF
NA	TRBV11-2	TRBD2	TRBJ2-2	TGTGCCAGCAACCAAAGAACGTGGCTAGCGGGGATGAACACCGGGGAGCTGTTTTTT	CASNQRTWLAGMNTGELFF
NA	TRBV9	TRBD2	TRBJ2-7	TGTGCCAGCAGCGTAGGACTAGCGGGAAATTACGAGCAGTACTTC	CASSVGLAGNYEQYF
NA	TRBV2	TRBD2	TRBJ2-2	TGTGCCAGCAGAGGTCTAGCGGTTAACACCGGGGAGCTGTTTTTT	CASRGLAVNTGELFF
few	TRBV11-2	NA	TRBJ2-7	TGTGCCAGCAGCCCGAGGAGTTACGAGCAGTACTTC	CASSPRSYEQYF
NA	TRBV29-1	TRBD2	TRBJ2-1	TGCAGCGTTGAAGGCGGACTAGTTAATGAGCAGTTCTTC	CSVEGGLVNEQFF
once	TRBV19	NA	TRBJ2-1	TGTGCCAGTAGTAATCTAGGCCGCGATGAGCAGTTCTTC	CASSNLGRDEQFF
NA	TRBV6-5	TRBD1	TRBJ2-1	TGTGCCAGCAGTTCGGGACAGGGGGTTTACAATGAGCAGTTCTTC	CASSSGQGVYNEQFF
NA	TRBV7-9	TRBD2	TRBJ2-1	TGTGCCAGCAGCTTAGGGACTAGCGGGAGTGGGCTGTCCTACAATGAGCAGTTCTTC	CASSLGTSGSGLSYNEQFF
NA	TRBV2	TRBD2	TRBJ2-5	TGTGCCGCCTCAGGGCGGGGGGGTTACGAGACCCAGTACTTC	CAASGRGGYETQYF
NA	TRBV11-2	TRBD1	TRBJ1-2	TGTGCCAGCACTTTCTTCGGACAGGGCGAATATGGCTACACCTTC	CASTFFGQGEYGYTF